This T cell receptor (beta chain) was documented in a study of blood T cell repertoires in COVID-19. The wider study: The United States, Italy and Spain were the sources of the acute and convalescent COVID-19 samples. T cells, B-cell-depleted T cells, or PBMCs provided the cDNA or gDNA that served as material.

Source study methods: Estimated nucleated cell counts came from reference gene primer amplification. Here immunoSEQ multiplex PCR was the method, and the copy in TCRdb shows in-frame clones only, minus some. The V and J calls and the clone size are those of that table, but D and trimming were determined from the DNA. The data show 35,000 to 45,000 clones, about nine tenths seen once. CDR1 and CDR2 from the germline V gene are LGHNA and YSLEER. The V end lost 0 bases, the J end lost 1 base, and 9 bases lay between the germline ends. The CDR3 covers 15 residues. Source material: peripheral blood. This clonotype originated in a human donor in a cohort sampled during active COVID-19. This chain uses TRBV4-3 with TRBJ1-1; D gene unclear. This chain's CDR3 is CASSQDSGQNTEAFF. As DNA, the CDR3 is TGCGCCAGCAGCCAAGATAGCGGGCAGAACACTGAAGCTTTCTTT.